The T cell receptor (beta chain) described here comes from a study of shared clonotypes between healthy human individuals. Study-level information: A couple of female and a few male donors aged 18 to 49 were enrolled. Findings and limits, study-wide: The diversity represented, both genetic and in exposure history, was limited by few donors.

Trimming cost V 5 bases and J 5 bases; bases outside gene matches: 5. Germline V lookup: CDR1 SQVTM, CDR2 ANQGSEA. This CDR3 spans 13 amino acids. Sequencing used immunoSEQ multiplex PCR; TCRdb keeps in-frame clones, though not all of them. The sample contains about 470,000 clones, roughly 83% of which appear only once. Donors comprised only Caucasian adults living in Nashville, Tennessee. A word on this clone: Its antigen remains unidentified. The identical CDR3 is also encoded by other nucleotide sequences in the sample.

The V gene is TRBV29-1, the J gene TRBJ2-2; 7 bases match TRBD1. The TCR originated in a woman aged 40 to 49 in good health. Some clones in this sample may be carry-over from other donors' samples. Sequenced material: PBMCs. Written as DNA, the CDR3 is TGCAGCGTTAACAGGGGTGGGACCGGGGAGCTGTTTTTT. It translates to CSVNRGGTGELFF.